What follows describes a single T cell receptor (beta chain). Its antigen remains undetermined. One base away there is no much larger clone; base qualities are not given. The sample comes from a study of T cells in localized non-small cell lung cancer (dated by TCRdb to 2018 to 2020). About the study as a whole: The study examined T cell repertoires in roughly 240 patients with early-stage NSCLC and compared tumors with uninvolved tumor-adjacent lungs. All 220 or so NSCLC patients in the cohort were treatment-naive and had localized lung tumors that were resected. A mean age of approximately 66 years was recorded for the NSCLC patients, of whom some 130 were male and 100 to 110 were female. The full study reports these points: Higher blood T cell density associated with longer overall survival, while higher adjacent-lung clonality associated with shorter survival. Uninvolved tumor-adjacent lung showed the highest T cell clonality, higher than tumor, which suggests more focused antigenic responses in the adjacent lung. Multi-region tumor sequencing was not performed, so intratumor heterogeneity could not be excluded. Because of the exploratory design, TCR variables were selected using unadjusted p-values without false-discovery rate correction. A median of approximately 62 of the top 100 tumor clones turned up in the paired uninvolved adjacent lung, and some 27 of those clones also ranked among the top 100 of that same adjacent lung.

The trim is 0 bases for V and 4 bases for J, with a gap of 12 bases between the germline ends. Looking up the germline V gene yields CDR1 SGDLS and CDR2 YYNGEE. The CDR3 sequence holds 15 residues, the cysteine and phenylalanine included. This entry keeps only the CDR3 DNA: 45 bases, framed from base 1. The immunoSEQ Assay was used to sequence TCR beta CDR3 regions from DNA. On the authors' methods: To compute T cell density, TCR beta template counts were normalized to usable DNA, which was estimated by amplifying housekeeping genes. The preseqR package was used to estimate richness by extrapolating to 400,000 templates for PBMC samples and to 120,000 templates for tissue samples. Clonality was taken to be one minus Pielou's evenness. To identify tissue-enriched TCRs, differential abundance testing was run on productive amino-acid clonotypes with a minimum total count of 5 and an alpha of 0.1. The Jaccard Index and the Morisita Overlap Index were used to measure repertoire overlap between compartments. GLIPH clustered TCR beta CDR3s with public tetramer-defined viral CDR3s; viral motifs required at least three viral sequences plus V-gene enrichment. TCRdb retrieved this table from immuneACCESS and kept in-frame rearrangements only. Not all clones are present; in checked studies, unresolved V genes account for under half, and no reason is known for the remainder. The V and J calls and clone size come from that table; D and trimming were worked out from the DNA. The sample table contains about 35,000 clones; only one count was recorded for around 92% of them. The ten largest account for approximately 2% of the sample.

At diagnosis, tumor, uninvolved tumor-adjacent lung and peripheral blood were collected and then preserved as a mix of FFPE and fresh-frozen material. Blood samples were analyzed as peripheral blood mononuclear cells for TCR repertoire profiling. The starting material was peripheral blood, obtained before any cancer treatment. This TCR was sampled from a female donor aged 60 or older with stage I lung adenocarcinoma. The rearrangement joined TRBV9 to TRBJ2-3, with the D gene not confidently named. Here is the DNA: TGTGCCAGCAGCGTAGCTGGCCTTAAGTCAGATACGCAGTATTTT. Translated, this is CASSVAGLKSDTQYF.